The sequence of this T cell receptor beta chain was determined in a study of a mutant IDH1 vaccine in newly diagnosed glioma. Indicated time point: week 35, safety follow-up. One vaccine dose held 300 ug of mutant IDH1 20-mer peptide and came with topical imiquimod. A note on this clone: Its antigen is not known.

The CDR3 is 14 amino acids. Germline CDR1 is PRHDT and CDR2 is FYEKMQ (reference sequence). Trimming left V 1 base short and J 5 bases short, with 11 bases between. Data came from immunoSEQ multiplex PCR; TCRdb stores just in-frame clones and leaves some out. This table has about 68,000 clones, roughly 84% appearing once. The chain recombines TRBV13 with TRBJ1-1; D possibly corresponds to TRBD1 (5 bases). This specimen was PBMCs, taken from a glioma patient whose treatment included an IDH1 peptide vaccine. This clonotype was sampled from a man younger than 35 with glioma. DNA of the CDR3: TGTGCCAGCAGCTTAGAGGCAGGGAAAACTGAAGCTTTCTTT. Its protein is CASSLEAGKTEAFF.